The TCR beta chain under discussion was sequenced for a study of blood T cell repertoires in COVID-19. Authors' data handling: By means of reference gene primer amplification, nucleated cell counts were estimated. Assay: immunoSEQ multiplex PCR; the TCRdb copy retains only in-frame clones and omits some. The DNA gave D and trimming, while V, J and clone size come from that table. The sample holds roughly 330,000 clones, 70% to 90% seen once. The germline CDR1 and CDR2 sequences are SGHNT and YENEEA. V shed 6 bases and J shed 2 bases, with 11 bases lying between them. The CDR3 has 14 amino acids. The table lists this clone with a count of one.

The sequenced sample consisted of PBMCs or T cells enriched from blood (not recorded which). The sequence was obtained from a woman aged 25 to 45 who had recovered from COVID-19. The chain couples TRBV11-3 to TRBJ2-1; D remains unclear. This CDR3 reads CASSLSPTYNEQFF. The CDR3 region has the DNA TGTGCCAGCAGTCTGAGCCCAACCTACAATGAGCAGTTCTTC. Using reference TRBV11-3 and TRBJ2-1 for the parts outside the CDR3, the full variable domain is EAGVVQSPRYKIIEKKQPVAFWCNPISGHNTLYWYLQNLGQGPELLIRYENEEAVDDSQLPKDRFSAERLKGVDSTLKIQPAELGDSAVYLCASSLSPTYNEQFFGPGTRLTVL.